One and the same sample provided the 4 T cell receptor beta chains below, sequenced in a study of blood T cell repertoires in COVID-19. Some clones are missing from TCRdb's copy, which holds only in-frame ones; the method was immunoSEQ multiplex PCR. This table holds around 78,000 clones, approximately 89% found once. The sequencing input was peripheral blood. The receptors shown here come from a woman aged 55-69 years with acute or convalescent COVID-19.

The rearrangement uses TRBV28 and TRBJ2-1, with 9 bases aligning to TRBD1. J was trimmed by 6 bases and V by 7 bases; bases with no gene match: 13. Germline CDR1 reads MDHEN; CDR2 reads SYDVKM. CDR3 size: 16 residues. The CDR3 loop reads CASTPSSGQGSNEQFF. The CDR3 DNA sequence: TGTGCCAGCACCCCCTCGTCGGGACAGGGTTCCAATGAGCAGTTCTTC.

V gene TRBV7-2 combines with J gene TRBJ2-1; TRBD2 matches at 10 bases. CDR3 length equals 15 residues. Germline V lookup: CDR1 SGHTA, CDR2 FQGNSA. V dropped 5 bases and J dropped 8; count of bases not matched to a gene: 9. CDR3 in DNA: TGTGCCAGCAGCCCGAGCGGGAGGGCAGGGGATGAGCAGTTCTTC. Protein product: CASSPSGRAGDEQFF.

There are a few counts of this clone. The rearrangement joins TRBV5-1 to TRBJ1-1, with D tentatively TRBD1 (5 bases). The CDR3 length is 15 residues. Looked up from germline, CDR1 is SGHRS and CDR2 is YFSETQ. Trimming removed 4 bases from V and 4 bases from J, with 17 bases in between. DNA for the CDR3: TGCGCCAGCAGCCCCCGGACTGACGGGGGCACTGAAGCTTTCTTT. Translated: CASSPRTDGGTEAFF.

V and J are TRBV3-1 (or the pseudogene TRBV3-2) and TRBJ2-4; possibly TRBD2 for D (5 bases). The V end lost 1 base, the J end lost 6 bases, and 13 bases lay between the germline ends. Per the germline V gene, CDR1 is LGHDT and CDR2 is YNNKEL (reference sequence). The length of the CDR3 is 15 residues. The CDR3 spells CASSQAVSRGNIQYF. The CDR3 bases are TGTGCCAGCAGCCAAGCGGTTTCCCGGGGAAACATTCAGTACTTC.